The 5 T cell receptor beta chains in this list originate from one sample, sequenced in a study of blood T cell repertoires in COVID-19. The protocol was immunoSEQ multiplex PCR, while the TCRdb copy is restricted to in-frame clones and leaves out a portion. Here the sample spans some 250,000 clones, about 88% being singletons. The sequenced sample was peripheral blood. The receptors derive from a woman aged 40 to 50 who had recovered from COVID-19.

The rearrangement joins TRBV5-4 to TRBJ1-1; D might be TRBD1 (6 bases). Germline V gives CDR1 SGHNT, CDR2 YYREEE (reference sequence). The germline V and J ends were trimmed by 4 bases and 7 bases, with 20 bases remaining between them. The CDR3 is made up of 15 amino acids. This chain's CDR3 is CASSTGQLTPGEAFF. The DNA of the CDR3 is TGTGCCAGCAGCACTGGACAGCTGACCCCCGGTGAAGCTTTCTTT.

This clone was seen only once. The chain joins TRBV18 to TRBJ2-6; no clear D gene. The V end lost 3 bases, the J end lost 0 bases, and 3 bases lay between the germline ends. The CDR3 loop spans 14 amino acids. The V gene's germline CDR1 is KGHSH and CDR2 LQKENI. For the CDR3, the DNA is TGTGCCAGCTCACCCCTCTCTGGGGCCAACGTCCTGACTTTC. Protein product: CASSPLSGANVLTF.

The genes are TRBV10-3 and TRBJ2-2; the match to TRBD2 covers 14 bases. Trimming at V came to 4 bases and at J to 7 bases, leaving 5 bases not matched to a gene. Germline CDR1 ENHRY, CDR2 SYGVKD. This CDR3 spans 16 amino acids. CDR3: CAISGVGTSGGGELFF. CDR3 sequence (DNA): TGTGCCATCAGTGGAGTGGGGACTAGCGGGGGCGGGGAGCTGTTTTTT.

In its sample, this clone was seen once. The chain joins TRBV6-6 to TRBJ1-1; D is possibly TRBD1 (5 bases). V was cut by 5 bases and J by 1 base, with 14 bases left in between. The CDR3 has 15 amino acids. Germline lookup yields CDR1 MNHNY and CDR2 SVGAGI (reference sequence). The CDR3 protein is CASSTSGLENTEAFF. CDR3 DNA sequence: TGTGCCAGCAGTACGTCAGGGTTAGAGAACACTGAAGCTTTCTTT.

This clone was seen only once. The genes are TRBV30 and TRBJ2-1; weak D call: TRBD2 (6 bases). The V end was cut by 3 bases, the J end by 2 bases, with 20 bases between. The CDR3 covers 17 residues. Germline V gives CDR1 GTSNPN, CDR2 SVGIG (reference sequence). CDR3 amino acids: CAWRSPAGLRTYNEQFF. In nucleotides, the CDR3 is TGTGCCTGGAGATCCCCCGCGGGACTCAGGACCTACAATGAGCAGTTCTTC.